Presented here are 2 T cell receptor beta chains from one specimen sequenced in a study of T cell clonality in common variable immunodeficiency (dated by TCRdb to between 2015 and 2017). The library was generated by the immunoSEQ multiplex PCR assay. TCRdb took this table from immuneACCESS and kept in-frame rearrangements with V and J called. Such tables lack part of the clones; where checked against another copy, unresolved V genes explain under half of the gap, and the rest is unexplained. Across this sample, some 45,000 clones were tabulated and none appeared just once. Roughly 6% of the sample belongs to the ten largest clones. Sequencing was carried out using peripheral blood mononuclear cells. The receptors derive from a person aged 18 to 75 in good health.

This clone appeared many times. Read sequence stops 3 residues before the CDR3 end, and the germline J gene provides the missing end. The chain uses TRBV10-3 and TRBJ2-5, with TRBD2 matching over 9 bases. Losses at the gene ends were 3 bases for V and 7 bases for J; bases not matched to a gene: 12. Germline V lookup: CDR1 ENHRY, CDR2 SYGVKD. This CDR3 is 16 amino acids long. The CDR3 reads CAISDWLAGAPGTQYF. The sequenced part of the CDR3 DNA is TGTGCCATCAGTGATTGGTTAGCGGGGGCACCCGGGACC.

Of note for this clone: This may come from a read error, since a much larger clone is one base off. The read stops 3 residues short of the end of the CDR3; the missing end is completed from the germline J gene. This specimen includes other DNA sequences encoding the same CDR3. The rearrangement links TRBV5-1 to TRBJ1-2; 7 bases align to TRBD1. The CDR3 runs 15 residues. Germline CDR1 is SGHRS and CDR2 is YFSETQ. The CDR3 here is CASTPDRDVWYGYTF. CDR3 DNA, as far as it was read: TGCGCCAGCACCCCCGACAGGGACGTTTGGTATGGA. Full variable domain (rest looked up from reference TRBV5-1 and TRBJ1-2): KAGVTQTPRYLIKTRGQQVTLSCSPISGHRSVSWYQQTPGQGLQFLFEYFSETQRNKGNFPGRFSGRQFSNSRSEMNVSTLELGDSALYLCASTPDRDVWYGYTFGSGTRLTVV.